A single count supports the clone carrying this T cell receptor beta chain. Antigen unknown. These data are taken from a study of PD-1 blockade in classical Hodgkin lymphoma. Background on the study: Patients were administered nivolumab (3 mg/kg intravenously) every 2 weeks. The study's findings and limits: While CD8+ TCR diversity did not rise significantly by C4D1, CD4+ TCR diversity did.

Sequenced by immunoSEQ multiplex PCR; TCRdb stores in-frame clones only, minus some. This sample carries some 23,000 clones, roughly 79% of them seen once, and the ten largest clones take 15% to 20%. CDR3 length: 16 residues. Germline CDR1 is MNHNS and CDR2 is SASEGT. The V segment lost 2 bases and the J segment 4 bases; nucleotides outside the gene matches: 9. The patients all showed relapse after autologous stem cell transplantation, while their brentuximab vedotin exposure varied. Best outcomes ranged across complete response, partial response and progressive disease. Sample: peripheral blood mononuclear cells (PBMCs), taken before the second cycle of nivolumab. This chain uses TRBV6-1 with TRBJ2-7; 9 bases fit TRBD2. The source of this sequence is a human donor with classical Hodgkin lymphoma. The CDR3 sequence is CASSENPGLAWYEQYF. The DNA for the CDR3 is TGTGCCAGCAGTGAAAATCCGGGACTAGCCTGGTACGAGCAGTACTTC.